The 14 T cell receptor beta chains in this list originate from one sample, sequenced in a study of T cells after posttransplantation cyclophosphamide. Sequencing was performed with immunoSEQ multiplex PCR; in TCRdb, only in-frame clones are kept and a portion is missing. The sample includes tens of thousands of clones, 70% to 90% of them seen just once. Input material: PBMCs. Every receptor here comes from a man aged 25 to 40 with a blood cancer, CMV-positive, and with a related stem cell donor.

This rearrangement joins TRBV7-2 to TRBJ2-3; 9 bases fit TRBD2. The CDR3 length is 16 residues. Trimming took 1 base from V and 3 from J; bases not matched to a gene: 5. Germline V gene lookup returns CDR1 SGHTA and CDR2 FQGNSA. The CDR3 DNA reads as TGTGCCAGCAGCTTAGTGATAGCGGGAGTTACAGATACGCAGTATTTT. This gives the protein CASSLVIAGVTDTQYF. Based on the CDR3 plus reference TRBV7-2 and TRBJ2-3, the full variable domain is GAGVSQSPSNKVTEKGKDVELRCDPISGHTALYWYRQSLGQGLEFLIYFQGNSAPDKSGLPSDRFSAERTGGSVSTLTIQRTQQEDSAVYLCASSLVIAGVTDTQYFGPGTRLTVL.

This clone was seen just once. This sequence joins TRBV5-1 and TRBJ2-7, with D maybe TRBD2 (7 bases). The V end was cut by 4 bases, the J end by 9 bases, with 26 bases between. CDR3 length: 16 amino acids. Per the germline V gene, CDR1 is SGHRS and CDR2 is YFSETQ. CDR3 sequence reads: CASSPRERGGLFGQYF. In DNA form, the CDR3 reads TGCGCCAGCAGCCCCAGGGAGAGGGGGGGACTTTTCGGGCAGTACTTC.

In its sample, this clone was seen once. CDR3: CASSLDGTAINYGYTF. The DNA for the CDR3 is TGTGCCAGCAGCTTGGACGGGACAGCTATTAACTATGGCTACACCTTC. The chain has TRBV5-4 and TRBJ1-2, with 7 bases aligning to TRBD1. With V trimmed by 0 bases and J by 1 base, 6 bases remained unmatched. CDR3 length equals 16 residues. CDR1 and CDR2 from the germline V gene are SGHNT and YYREEE (reference sequence).

The chain links TRBV19 to TRBJ1-5, with 7 bases aligning to TRBD1. V trimming: 2 bases; J trimming: 2 bases; junction bases outside the gene matches: 9. The length of the CDR3 is 17 residues. Germline loops: CDR1 LNHDA, CDR2 SQIVND (reference sequence). The CDR3 is CASSISKLGTGNQPQHF. For the CDR3, the DNA is TGTGCCAGTAGTATATCAAAGTTAGGGACAGGCAATCAGCCCCAGCATTTT.

This clone is a singleton in its sample. The CDR3 nucleotides read TGTGCCAGCTCGTTCGGCCCCTCGGGAGGCACAGATACGCAGTATTTT. It codes for CASSFGPSGGTDTQYF. The chain joins TRBV2 to TRBJ2-3; a weak D match, TRBD2 (6 bases). The ends were cut back, 8 bases at V and 1 base at J, with 19 bases in the middle. This CDR3 is 16 amino acids long. CDR1 is SNHLY and CDR2 is FYNNEI in the germline V gene. The variable domain in full, with the rest retrieved from reference TRBV2 and TRBJ2-3, is EPEVTQTPSHQVTQMGQEVILRCVPISNHLYFYWYRQILGQKVEFLVSFYNNEISEKSEIFDDQFSVERPDGSNFTLKIRSTKLEDSAMYFCASSFGPSGGTDTQYFGPGTRLTVL.

This chain connects TRBV5-8 to TRBJ2-1; 7 bases fit TRBD2. The CDR3 totals 15 residues. The V gene's germline CDR1 is SGHTS and CDR2 YDEGEE. V lost 1 base and J lost 4; bases outside the gene matches: 5. The CDR3 DNA sequence: TGTGCCAGCAGCTTGTTGGGGGAGGGATACAATGAGCAGTTCTTC. Encoded protein: CASSLLGEGYNEQFF.

This clone was seen a handful of times. The CDR3 sequence is CATGTAFYGYTF. The CDR3 nucleotides read TGTGCCACCGGGACAGCCTTTTATGGCTACACCTTC. This chain uses TRBV2 with TRBJ1-2; 7 bases are a match to TRBD1. CDR3 length: 12 residues. CDR1 is SNHLY and CDR2 is FYNNEI in the germline V gene. J lost 5 bases, V lost 10 bases, and 7 bases had no gene match.

There are a few counts of this clone. J is TRBJ1-4 and V is TRBV6-1; TRBD1 matches at 8 bases. Germline V gives CDR1 MNHNS, CDR2 SASEGT. This CDR3 has 15 residues. V lost 2 bases to trimming and J lost 8 bases; unmatched junction nucleotides: 7. The CDR3 DNA reads as TGTGCCAGCAGTGAACATGGGACAGGCGGCGAAAAACTGTTTTTT. It specifies CASSEHGTGGEKLFF.

The V call is TRBV7-2, the J call TRBJ1-5; the D is unclear. The CDR3 loop spans 15 amino acids. Germline CDR1 SGHTA, CDR2 FQGNSA. V lost 5 bases and J 1 base, leaving 12 bases between the germline ends. The CDR3 loop is CASSPTGGSNQPQHF. DNA of the CDR3: TGTGCCAGCAGCCCTACGGGAGGGAGCAATCAGCCCCAGCATTTT.

This clone was counted a few times. The chain links TRBV2 to TRBJ2-7; D unresolved. CDR1 is SNHLY and CDR2 is FYNNEI in the germline V gene. The CDR3 contains 11 residues. V gave up 4 bases and J gave up 9 bases, with 10 bases separating them. CDR3 residues: CASSGPRMQYF. The DNA of the CDR3 is TGTGCCAGCAGTGGACCTAGAATGCAGTACTTC.

The chain employs TRBV5-6 and TRBJ2-7, with 8 bases identical to TRBD2. The CDR3 extends over 18 amino acids. CDR1 SGHDT and CDR2 YYEEEE come from the germline V gene. V was pared by 2 bases and J by 2 bases, with 15 bases of the junction left unmatched. CDR3 bases: TGTGCCAGCAGCTTTTTCGTGGCCGGGACTAGGAGCCCCTACGAGCAGTACTTC. Translating gives CASSFFVAGTRSPYEQYF.

The CDR3 bases are TGTGCCAGCAGCTTTGAGATCACAGATACGCAGTATTTT. It translates to CASSFEITDTQYF. The V gene is TRBV7-9, the J gene TRBJ2-3; D remains ambiguous. Per the germline V gene, CDR1 is SEHNR and CDR2 is FQNEAQ (reference sequence). The CDR3 is 13 residues long. The V end lost 3 bases, the J end lost 2 bases, and 6 bases lay between the germline ends. The variable domain in full, with the rest retrieved from reference TRBV7-9 and TRBJ2-3, is DTGVSQNPRHKITKRGQNVTFRCDPISEHNRLYWYRQTLGQGPEFLTYFQNEAQLEKSRLLSDRFSAERPKGSFSTLEIQRTEQGDSAMYLCASSFEITDTQYFGPGTRLTVL.

This clone was observed a handful of times. The chain recombines TRBV6-5 with TRBJ1-3, with D perhaps TRBD1 (6 bases). This CDR3 is 14 amino acids long. Germline assignment: CDR1 MNHEY and CDR2 SVGAGI. V dropped 6 bases and J dropped 0 bases, with 9 bases sitting between them. The CDR3 bases are TGTGCCAGCAGCGGACAGAGCTCTGGAAACACCATATATTTT. Translated, it gives CASSGQSSGNTIYF.

V usage is TRBV13 and J usage is TRBJ2-1; D is perhaps TRBD2 (6 bases). Deletions cut 5 bases from V and 5 bases from J, with 16 bases between. The CDR3 is 15 residues long. Germline CDR1 reads PRHDT; CDR2 reads FYEKMQ (reference sequence). The CDR3 coding sequence is TGTGCCAGCAGCACCGGAGGAGGGCGTCACAATGAGCAGTTCTTC. Residues: CASSTGGGRHNEQFF.